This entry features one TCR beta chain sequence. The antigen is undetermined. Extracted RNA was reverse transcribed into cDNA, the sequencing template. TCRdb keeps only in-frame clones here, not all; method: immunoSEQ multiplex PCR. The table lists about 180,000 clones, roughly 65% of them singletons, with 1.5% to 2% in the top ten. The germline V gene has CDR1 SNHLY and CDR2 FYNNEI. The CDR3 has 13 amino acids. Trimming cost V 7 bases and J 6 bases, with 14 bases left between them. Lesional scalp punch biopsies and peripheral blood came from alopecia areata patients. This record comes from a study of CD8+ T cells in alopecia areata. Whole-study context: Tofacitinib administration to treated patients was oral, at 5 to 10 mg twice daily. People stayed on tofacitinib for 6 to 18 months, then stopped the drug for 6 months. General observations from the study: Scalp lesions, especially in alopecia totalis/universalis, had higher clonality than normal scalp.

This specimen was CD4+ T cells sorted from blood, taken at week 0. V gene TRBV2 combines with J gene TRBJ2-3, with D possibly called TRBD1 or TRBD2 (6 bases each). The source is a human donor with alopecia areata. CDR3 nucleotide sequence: TGTGCCAGCATAGGGCAGGGGAGGGATACGCAGTATTTT. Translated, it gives CASIGQGRDTQYF.